This TCR beta chain was observed in a study of OX40 agonist ivuxolimab in advanced cancers. Study overall: The dose-escalation cohort was about 83% male, with a mean age of around 60 years, ranging about 23 to 80.

Remarks on this clone: No antigen is known for it.

The CDR3 has 12 amino acids. Germline V lookup: CDR1 SQVTM, CDR2 ANQGSEA. The V end lost 7 bases, the J end lost 1 base, and 7 bases lay between the germline ends. Clones were sequenced by immunoSEQ multiplex PCR, and TCRdb holds only the in-frame ones, with some missing. The table has over 65,000 clones, 85% to 95% seen once. Study-wide findings and caveats: CD4+ T cells averaged fewer expanded clones than CD8+ T cells. Clonal expansion was among the lowest in partial responders at 0.1-3.0 mg/kg, especially CD8+.

The sequence derives from an adult with an advanced solid tumor such as melanoma, head and neck, liver or kidney cancer. This chain joins TRBV29-1 and TRBJ2-2; D is ambiguous. The specimen was CD4+ or CD8+ T cells sorted from blood, collected in a trial of the OX40 agonist ivuxolimab. CDR3 nucleotides: TGCAGCGGGCGACTGAACACCGGGGAGCTGTTTTTT. Residues: CSGRLNTGELFF.